The 17 T cell receptor beta chains below come from one sample, sequenced in a study of control samples from healthy donors and cancer patients. The repertoire was sequenced with immunoSEQ multiplex PCR; TCRdb's copy has only in-frame clones and lacks some. Here the sample spans 100,000 or so clones, roughly nine tenths being singletons. The sample was blood. The receptors stem from a woman between 25 and 40 years old in good health.

The chain employs TRBV24-1 and TRBJ1-1; no clear D. The CDR3 is 13 amino acids. The ends were cut back, 8 bases at V and 2 bases at J, with 11 bases in the middle. The germline CDR1 and CDR2 sequences are KGHDR and SFDVKD. CDR3 loop: CATIGRENTEAFF. The CDR3 DNA sequence: TGTGCCACCATAGGGCGAGAAAACACTGAAGCTTTCTTT.

This clone was picked up a small number of times. J is TRBJ2-7 and V is TRBV6-5, with a weak D call TRBD1 (6 bases). The germline gives CDR1 MNHEY, CDR2 SVGAGI. V was shortened by 7 bases and J by 6 bases, with 16 bases between the two germline ends. CDR3 length equals 13 residues. CDR3 sequence: CASKLDSRGEQYF. Here the CDR3 DNA reads TGTGCCAGCAAACTGGACAGCAGAGGCGAGCAGTACTTC.

V is TRBV28 and J is TRBJ1-2, with TRBD1 matching 7 bases. The germline V gene encodes CDR1 MDHEN and CDR2 SYDVKM. This CDR3 has 15 residues. J was trimmed by 0 bases and V by 8 bases; bases with no gene match: 9. The CDR3: CASSGQRLTNYGYTF. The CDR3 DNA reads TGTGCCAGCTCGGGACAGAGACTAACTAACTATGGCTACACCTTC.

The chain links TRBV28 to TRBJ2-1; D is undetermined. CDR3 length: 17 residues. The V end lost 1 base, the J end lost 2 bases, and 15 bases lay between the germline ends. CDR1 and CDR2 from the germline V gene are MDHEN and SYDVKM. CDR3 DNA sequence: TGTGCCAGCAGTTTATCAGGCTTTACGGGCGCCTACAATGAGCAGTTCTTC. This codes for CASSLSGFTGAYNEQFF.

Here the CDR3 reads CASSQTGSYEQYF. The CDR3 DNA is TGCGCCAGCAGCCAAACGGGGAGTTACGAGCAGTACTTC. The V call is TRBV4-1, the J call TRBJ2-7, with D perhaps matching TRBD2 (5 bases). This CDR3 has 13 residues. CDR1 and CDR2 from the germline V gene are MGHRA and YSYEKL. Trimming took 2 bases from V and 4 from J, leaving 9 bases between them.

V is TRBV10-1 and J is TRBJ2-3; 9 nucleotides agree with TRBD1. Trimming cost V 3 bases and J 3 bases; bases outside gene matches: 13. The CDR3 extends over 18 amino acids. Germline-derived CDR1 and CDR2 are WNHNN and SYGVQD (reference sequence). The CDR3 protein is CASSDRMVSDRGTDTQYF. Written as DNA, the CDR3 is TGCGCCAGCAGTGACAGGATGGTTTCGGACAGGGGAACAGATACGCAGTATTTT.

The gene calls are TRBV15 and TRBJ2-7; 10 bases map to TRBD1. This CDR3 spans 14 amino acids. CDR1 LNHNV and CDR2 YYDKDF come from the germline V gene (reference sequence). V gave up 6 bases and J gave up 6 bases; unmatched junction bases: 8. This chain's CDR3 is CATRFGTGASEQYF. As DNA, the CDR3 is TGTGCCACCAGGTTCGGGACAGGGGCTTCCGAGCAGTACTTC.

The chain links TRBV6-1 to TRBJ1-1, with a weak D call TRBD1 (5 bases). Trimming removed 5 bases at V and 7 bases at J, with 17 bases between. Germline CDR1 reads MNHNS; CDR2 reads SASEGT. The CDR3 is 14 residues long. In DNA form, the CDR3 reads TGTGCCAGCAGTCCCAGAGCGGGGCAGTTTGAAGCTTTCTTT. Translated, it gives CASSPRAGQFEAFF.

This chain joins TRBV5-1 and TRBJ1-6; D is ambiguous. Germline assignment: CDR1 SGHRS and CDR2 YFSETQ. The CDR3 covers 17 residues. Trimming cost V 0 bases and J 0 bases, with 10 bases left between them. The CDR3 sequence: CASSLVAQSSYNSPLHF. The CDR3 DNA reads TGCGCCAGCAGCTTGGTAGCACAGAGCTCCTATAATTCACCCCTCCACTTT.

The V call is TRBV6-1, the J call TRBJ2-7; no reliable D call. Trimming took off 3 bases at V and 5 bases at J, with 2 bases between the two ends. The CDR3 length is 10 residues. CDR1 MNHNS and CDR2 SASEGT come from the germline V gene. CDR3 amino acids: CASSDHEQYF. The CDR3, as DNA: TGTGCCAGCAGTGACCACGAGCAGTACTTC.

V is TRBV19 and J is TRBJ1-5, with 8 bases fitting TRBD1. The V gene's germline CDR1 is LNHDA and CDR2 SQIVND (reference sequence). J lost 7 bases, V lost 10 bases, and 12 bases had no gene match. This CDR3 spans 14 amino acids. CDR3 in amino acids: CATHRGVVEQPQHF. DNA of the CDR3: TGTGCCACCCACAGGGGGGTGGTTGAACAGCCCCAGCATTTT.

CDR3 in DNA: TGTGCCAGCAGCTTAGCGGAGCTGATCTTGAACACTGAAGCTTTCTTT. This sequence encodes CASSLAELILNTEAFF. The chain uses TRBV7-9 and TRBJ1-1; D gene unclear. The CDR3 is 16 amino acids. Germline CDR1 is SEHNR and CDR2 is FQNEAQ (reference sequence). The V and J ends lost 0 bases and 0 bases respectively, with 11 bases between them.

The chain uses TRBV21-1 and TRBJ1-5; the table's D gene call, TRBD1, was not cross checked with the DNA. TRBV21-1 is assigned pseudogene status. The CDR3 totals 17 residues. The CDR3 here is CASSNRSDRVGNQPQHF. CDR3 coding DNA: TGTGCCAGCAGCAACCGCTCGGACAGGGTTGGAAATCAGCCCCAGCATTTT.

This sequence joins TRBV30 and TRBJ1-3; no firm D call. Between the trimmed V and J ends, which lost 3 bases and 0 bases, there was a span of 9 bases. The CDR3 has 14 residues. Germline CDR1 reads GTSNPN; CDR2 reads SVGIG (reference sequence). CDR3 in DNA: TGTGCCTGGAGCCCGCCCTTCTCTGGAAACACCATATATTTT. It is translated as CAWSPPFSGNTIYF.

The gene calls are TRBV2 and TRBJ1-6; unclear D gene. Deletions cut 2 bases from V and 7 bases from J, with 9 bases between. Germline CDR1 SNHLY, CDR2 FYNNEI. This CDR3 comprises 14 residues. CDR3 in amino acids: CASSENPGNSPLHF. CDR3 nucleotide sequence: TGTGCCAGCAGTGAAAACCCGGGAAATTCACCCCTCCACTTT.

The chain joins TRBV6-5 to TRBJ1-1, with D possibly TRBD1 on 5 matching bases. Germline CDR1 is MNHEY and CDR2 is SVGAGI. V lost 2 bases, J lost 6 bases, and 10 bases lay in between. CDR3 size: 13 residues. The CDR3 loop reads CASSYEGEAEAFF. The CDR3 DNA reads as TGTGCCAGCAGTTACGAAGGGGAGGCTGAAGCTTTCTTT.

The chain links TRBV18 to TRBJ1-1; 9 nucleotides align to TRBD1. This CDR3 spans 15 amino acids. Unmatched junction bases numbered 5, after V lost 4 bases and J lost 2 bases. Germline V CDR1 and CDR2: KGHSH, LQKENI. The CDR3 reads CASSQRTGENTEAFF. CDR3 nucleotides: TGTGCCAGCTCACAGCGGACAGGGGAAAACACTGAAGCTTTCTTT.